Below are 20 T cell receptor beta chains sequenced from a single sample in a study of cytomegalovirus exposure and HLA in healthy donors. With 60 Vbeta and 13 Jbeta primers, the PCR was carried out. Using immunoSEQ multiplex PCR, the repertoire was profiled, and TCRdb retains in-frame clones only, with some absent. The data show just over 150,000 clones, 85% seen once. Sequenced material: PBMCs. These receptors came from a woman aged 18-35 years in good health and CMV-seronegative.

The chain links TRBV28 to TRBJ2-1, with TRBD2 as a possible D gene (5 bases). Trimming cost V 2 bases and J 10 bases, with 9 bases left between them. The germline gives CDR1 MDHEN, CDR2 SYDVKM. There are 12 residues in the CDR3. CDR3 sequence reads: CASSLMGREQFF. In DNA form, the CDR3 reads TGTGCCAGCAGTTTAATGGGGAGAGAGCAGTTCTTC.

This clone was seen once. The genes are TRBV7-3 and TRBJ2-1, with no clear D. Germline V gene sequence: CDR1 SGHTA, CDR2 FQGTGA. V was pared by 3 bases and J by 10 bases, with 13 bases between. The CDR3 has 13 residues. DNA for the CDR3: TGTGCCAGCAGCTTCGGCCCGGGTGGCGAGCAGTTCTTC. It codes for CASSFGPGGEQFF. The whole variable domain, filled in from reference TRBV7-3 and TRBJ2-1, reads GAGVSQTPSNKVTEKGKYVELRCDPISGHTALYWYRQSLGQGPEFLIYFQGTGAADDSGLPNDRFFAVRPEGSVSTLKIQRTERGDSAVYLCASSFGPGGEQFFGPGTRLTVL.

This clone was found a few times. The CDR3 bases are TGCGCCAGCAGCCATCTCCAGGGGGTGGCTAATGAAAAACTGTTTTTT. It specifies CASSHLQGVANEKLFF. The rearrangement links TRBV4-1 to TRBJ1-4; 7 bases match TRBD1. V shed 3 bases and J 3 bases; nucleotides not matched to a gene: 7. This CDR3 spans 16 amino acids. CDR1 is MGHRA, CDR2 YSYEKL, per germline.

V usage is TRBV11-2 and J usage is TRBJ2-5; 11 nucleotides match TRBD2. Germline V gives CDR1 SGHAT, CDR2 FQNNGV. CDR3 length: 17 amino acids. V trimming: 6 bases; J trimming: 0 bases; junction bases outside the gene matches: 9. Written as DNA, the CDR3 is TGTGCCAGCAGACGGATCGGGGGACTAGCGGACCAAGAGACCCAGTACTTC. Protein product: CASRRIGGLADQETQYF.

In nucleotides, the CDR3 is TGTGCCAGCAGCGCATACAGGGGGGGGATGGGAGCAACTAATGAAAAACTGTTTTTT. Protein: CASSAYRGGMGATNEKLFF. The rearrangement joins TRBV7-2 to TRBJ1-4, with 8 positions matching TRBD1. CDR3 size: 19 residues. Germline V gene lookup returns CDR1 SGHTA and CDR2 FQGNSA. J lost 0 bases, V lost 5 bases, and 14 bases had no gene match.

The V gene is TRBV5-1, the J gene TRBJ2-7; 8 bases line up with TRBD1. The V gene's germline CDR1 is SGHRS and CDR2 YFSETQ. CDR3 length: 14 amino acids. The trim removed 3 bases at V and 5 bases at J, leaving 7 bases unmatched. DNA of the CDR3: TGCGCCAGCAGCTCTGGACAGGGCGACGACGAGCAGTACTTC. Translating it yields CASSSGQGDDEQYF.

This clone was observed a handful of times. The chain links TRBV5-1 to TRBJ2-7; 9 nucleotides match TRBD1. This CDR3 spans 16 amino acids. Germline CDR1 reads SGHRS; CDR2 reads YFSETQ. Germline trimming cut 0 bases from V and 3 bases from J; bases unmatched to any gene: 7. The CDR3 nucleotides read TGCGCCAGCAGCTTGGCCTCCGGGACAGGGCGCTACGAGCAGTACTTC. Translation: CASSLASGTGRYEQYF.

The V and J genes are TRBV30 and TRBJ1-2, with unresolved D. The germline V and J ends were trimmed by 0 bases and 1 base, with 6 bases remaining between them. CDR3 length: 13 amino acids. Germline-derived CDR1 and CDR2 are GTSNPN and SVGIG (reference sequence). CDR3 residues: CAWSVGLNYGYTF. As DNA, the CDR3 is TGTGCCTGGAGTGTAGGACTTAACTATGGCTACACCTTC.

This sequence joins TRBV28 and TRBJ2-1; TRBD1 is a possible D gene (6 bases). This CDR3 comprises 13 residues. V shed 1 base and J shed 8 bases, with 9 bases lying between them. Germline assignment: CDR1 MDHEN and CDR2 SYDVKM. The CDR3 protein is CASSLFRGDEQFF. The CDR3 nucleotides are TGTGCCAGCAGTTTATTCAGGGGAGATGAGCAGTTCTTC.

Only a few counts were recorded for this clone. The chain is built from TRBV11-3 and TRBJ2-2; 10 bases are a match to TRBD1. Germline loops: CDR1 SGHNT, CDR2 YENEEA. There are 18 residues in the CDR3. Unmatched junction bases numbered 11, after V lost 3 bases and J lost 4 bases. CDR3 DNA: TGTGCCAGCAGCTTTCTTACCGGGAGGACAGGGGGCACCGGGGAGCTGTTTTTT. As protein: CASSFLTGRTGGTGELFF.

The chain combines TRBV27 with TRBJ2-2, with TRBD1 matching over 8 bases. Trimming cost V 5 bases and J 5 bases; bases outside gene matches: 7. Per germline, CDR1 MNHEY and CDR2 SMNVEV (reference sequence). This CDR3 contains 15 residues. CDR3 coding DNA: TGTGCCAGCAGTACCCGGGACAGGCGAACCGGGGAGCTGTTTTTT. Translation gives CASSTRDRRTGELFF.

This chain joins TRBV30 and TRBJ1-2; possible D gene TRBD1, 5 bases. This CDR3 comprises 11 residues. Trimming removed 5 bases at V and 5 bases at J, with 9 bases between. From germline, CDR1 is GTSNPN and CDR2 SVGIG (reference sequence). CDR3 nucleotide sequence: TGTGCCTGGGGGTCAGGGTATGGCTACACCTTC. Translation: CAWGSGYGYTF.

The CDR3 reads CASSYSRAYEQYF. As DNA, the CDR3 is TGTGCCAGCAGTTACTCCAGGGCCTACGAGCAGTACTTC. The gene calls are TRBV6-6 and TRBJ2-7; TRBD1 is a possible D gene (5 bases). CDR1 is MNHNY, CDR2 SVGAGI, per germline (reference sequence). V was trimmed by 0 bases and J by 2 bases, leaving 5 bases between them. The CDR3 runs 13 residues.

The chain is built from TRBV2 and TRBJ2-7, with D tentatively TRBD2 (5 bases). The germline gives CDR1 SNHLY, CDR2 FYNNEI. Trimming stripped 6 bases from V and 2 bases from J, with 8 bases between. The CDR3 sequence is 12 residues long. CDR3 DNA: TGTGCCAGCAGCGCGGAGGCCTACGAGCAGTACTTC. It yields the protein CASSAEAYEQYF.

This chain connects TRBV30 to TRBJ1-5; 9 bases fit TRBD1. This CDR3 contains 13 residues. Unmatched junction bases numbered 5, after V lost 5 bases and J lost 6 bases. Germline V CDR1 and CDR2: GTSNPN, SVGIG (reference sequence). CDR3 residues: CAWGETGGQPQHF. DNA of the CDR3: TGTGCCTGGGGAGAGACAGGGGGTCAGCCCCAGCATTTT. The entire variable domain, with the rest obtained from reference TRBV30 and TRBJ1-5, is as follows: SQTIHQWPATLVQPVGSPLSLECTVEGTSNPNLYWYRQAAGRGLQLLFYSVGIGQISSEVPQNLSASRPQDRQFILSSKKLLLSDSGFYLCAWGETGGQPQHFGDGTRLSIL.

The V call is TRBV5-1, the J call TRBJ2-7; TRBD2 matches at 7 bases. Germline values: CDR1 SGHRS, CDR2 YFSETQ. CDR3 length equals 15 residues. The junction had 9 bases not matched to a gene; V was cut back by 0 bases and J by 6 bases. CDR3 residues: CASSLAGRGGLEQYF. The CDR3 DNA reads TGCGCCAGCAGCTTGGCGGGGAGGGGAGGCCTCGAGCAGTACTTC.

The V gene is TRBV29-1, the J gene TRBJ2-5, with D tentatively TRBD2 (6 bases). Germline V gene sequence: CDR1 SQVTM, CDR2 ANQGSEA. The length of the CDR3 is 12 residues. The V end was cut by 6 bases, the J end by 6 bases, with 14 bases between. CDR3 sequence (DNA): TGCAGCGTAGAGGGACTTGGGAAGACCCAGTACTTC. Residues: CSVEGLGKTQYF.

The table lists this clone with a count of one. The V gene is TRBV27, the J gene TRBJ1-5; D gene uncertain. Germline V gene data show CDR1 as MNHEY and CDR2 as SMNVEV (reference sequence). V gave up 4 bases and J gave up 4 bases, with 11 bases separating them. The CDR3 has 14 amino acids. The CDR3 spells CASSSSSENQPQHF. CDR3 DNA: TGTGCCAGCAGTTCATCATCCGAGAATCAGCCCCAGCATTTT.

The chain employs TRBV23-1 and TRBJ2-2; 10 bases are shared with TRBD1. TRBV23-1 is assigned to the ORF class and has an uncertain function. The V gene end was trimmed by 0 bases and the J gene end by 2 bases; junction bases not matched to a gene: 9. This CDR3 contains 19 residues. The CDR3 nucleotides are TGCGCCAGCAGTCAATCAAAACCGGGACAGGGGACAAACACCGGGGAGCTGTTTTTT. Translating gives CASSQSKPGQGTNTGELFF.

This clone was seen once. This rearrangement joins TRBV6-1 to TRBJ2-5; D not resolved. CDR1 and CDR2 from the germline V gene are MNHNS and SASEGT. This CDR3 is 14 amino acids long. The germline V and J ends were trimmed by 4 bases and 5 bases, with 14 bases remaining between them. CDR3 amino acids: CASSAQIAVETQYF. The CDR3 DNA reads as TGTGCCAGCAGTGCGCAGATTGCGGTCGAGACCCAGTACTTC.